Listed below are T cell receptor beta chains from one sample, sequenced in a study of shared clonotypes between healthy human individuals. The data were produced by immunoSEQ multiplex PCR, yet TCRdb's version contains in-frame clones alone and is incomplete. The repertoire holds approximately 2.5 million clones, roughly 93% seen once, with more than 0.35% in the top ten. Sequencing input: naive CD4+ T cells from PBMCs. The source of these receptors is a young man in good health. Some clones in this sample may be carry-over from other donors' samples. Each CDR3 is given with its conserved first and last residue. The D gene is left open where the match is weak.

CDR3aa,v_gene,d_gene,len,j_gene
CASSLTRALNYGYTF,TRBV5-4,-,15,TRBJ1-2
CASGSGLAGGYEQFF,TRBV12-5,TRBD2,15,TRBJ2-1
CATSRTGTPPLKQYF,TRBV15,-,15,TRBJ2-7
CASRAGGSSYNSPLHF,TRBV11-2,-,16,TRBJ1-6
CASTKGQRGTRAKNIQYF,TRBV2,TRBD2,18,TRBJ2-4
CASSARLAGGRTGELFF,TRBV9,TRBD2,17,TRBJ2-2
CASSSVMTDQKLFF,TRBV28,-,14,TRBJ1-4
CSAREGSADTEAFF,TRBV29-1,-,14,TRBJ1-1
CASSLKGQGAGEQYF,TRBV7-6,TRBD1,15,TRBJ2-7
CASSAPTSGNGGETQYF,TRBV9,TRBD2,17,TRBJ2-5
CASSFLAGGFPQETQYF,TRBV28,TRBD2,17,TRBJ2-5
CASSLRTGDSYEQYF,TRBV6-5,TRBD1,15,TRBJ2-7
CASSEPGQELEAFF,TRBV6-1,TRBD1,14,TRBJ1-1
CASSSPSAAYGYTF,TRBV28,-,14,TRBJ1-2
CASSEAGGSGNTIYF,TRBV2,-,15,TRBJ1-3
CASSYKGWRVEQFF,TRBV6-5,-,14,TRBJ2-1
CASSPSYTDYGYTF,TRBV6-5,-,14,TRBJ1-2
CASSSTGLAGDTQYF,TRBV7-9,TRBD2,15,TRBJ2-3
CASSAKTGGFSAGYGYTF,TRBV9,TRBD1,18,TRBJ1-2
CAWSVLGMGNQPQHF,TRBV30,-,15,TRBJ1-5
CASSLDGQSNEKLFF,TRBV5-1,-,15,TRBJ1-4
CASGYTDTQYF,TRBV6-5,-,11,TRBJ2-3
CASSQPGQGNRGYTF,TRBV4-1,TRBD1,15,TRBJ1-2
CAWSVGASANTGELFF,TRBV30,-,16,TRBJ2-2
CASSSMNNEQFF,TRBV11-3,-,12,TRBJ2-1
CASSHGRNYGYTF,TRBV5-6,-,13,TRBJ1-2
CASSVQGSGREKLFF,TRBV25-1,-,15,TRBJ1-4
CASSQEDRTSYEQYF,TRBV4-3,TRBD1,15,TRBJ2-7
CASTKIRGGGAFF,TRBV7-9,-,13,TRBJ1-1
CASWGGFGNQPQHF,TRBV27,-,14,TRBJ1-5
CAISEPEYRTDTQYF,TRBV10-3,-,15,TRBJ2-3
CASSPLAGENNEQFF,TRBV18,TRBD2,15,TRBJ2-1
CASSVTGTGSYEQYF,TRBV9,TRBD1,15,TRBJ2-7
CASSRDRNTEAFF,TRBV14,-,13,TRBJ1-1
CASSPGTDTQYF,TRBV18,-,12,TRBJ2-3
CASSAGAGNTIYF,TRBV9,-,13,TRBJ1-3
CASSKGRGSGYTF,TRBV19,-,13,TRBJ1-2
CASSRDRDYEQYF,TRBV7-9,TRBD1,13,TRBJ2-7
CASSPGGSISANYGYTF,TRBV28,-,17,TRBJ1-2
CASSPLRQGKFRDTEAFF,TRBV5-6,TRBD1,18,TRBJ1-1
CASSLGPGPREAFF,TRBV5-4,-,14,TRBJ1-1
CASSFRGGRGSYEQYF,TRBV7-9,TRBD2,16,TRBJ2-7
CASSRLGTPTYEQYF,TRBV19,-,15,TRBJ2-7
CASSSPAVTDTQYF,TRBV5-6,-,14,TRBJ2-3
CASSQAAGGYYEQYF,TRBV14,-,15,TRBJ2-7
CASSPTGAYGYTF,TRBV18,TRBD1,13,TRBJ1-2
CASSRIKQGTTTNYGYTF,TRBV11-2,-,18,TRBJ1-2
CASSPPGTGGRKTQYF,TRBV18,TRBD1,16,TRBJ2-5
CASRPGLTYGYTF,TRBV28,-,13,TRBJ1-2
CASSVTGTYGYTF,TRBV2,-,13,TRBJ1-2
CASSEGEPYEQYF,TRBV9,-,13,TRBJ2-7
CATSRPGTVITDTQYF,TRBV15,-,16,TRBJ2-3
CASSQTGSGGTSDTDTQYF,TRBV23-1,TRBD2,19,TRBJ2-3
CASSPWTSRRGTEAFF,TRBV7-2,-,16,TRBJ1-1
CASSLYGRQNTEAFF,TRBV6-1,-,15,TRBJ1-1
CASSPGTGGTGQPQHF,TRBV18,TRBD1,16,TRBJ1-5
CASIGGGYSYEQYF,TRBV6-1,-,14,TRBJ2-7
CASSYATGRGTEAFF,TRBV6-5,-,15,TRBJ1-1